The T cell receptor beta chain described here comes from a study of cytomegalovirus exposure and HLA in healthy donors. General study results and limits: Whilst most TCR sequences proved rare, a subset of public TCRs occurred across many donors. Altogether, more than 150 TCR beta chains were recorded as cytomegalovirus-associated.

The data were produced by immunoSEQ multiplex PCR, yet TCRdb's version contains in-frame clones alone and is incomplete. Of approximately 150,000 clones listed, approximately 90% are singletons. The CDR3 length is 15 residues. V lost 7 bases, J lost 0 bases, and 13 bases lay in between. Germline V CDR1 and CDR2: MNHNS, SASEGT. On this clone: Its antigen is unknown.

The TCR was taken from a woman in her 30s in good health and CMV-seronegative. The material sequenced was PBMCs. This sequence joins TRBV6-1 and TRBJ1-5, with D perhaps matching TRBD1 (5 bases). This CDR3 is CASKVGQGSNQPQHF. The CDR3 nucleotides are TGTGCCAGCAAGGTCGGGCAGGGTAGCAATCAGCCCCAGCATTTT.